This T cell receptor (beta chain) was observed in a study of graft-versus-host responses after intestinal transplantation. On the study more broadly: Grafts that recipients had were multivisceral, liver-intestinal, or isolated intestinal transplants. Recipients were all induced with anti-thymocyte globulin, then given tacrolimus and steroids for approximately three years.

Study-level results: The marrow of recipients harbored GvH clones, and ileum or blood showed some of them first. Researchers found peak circulating GvH clone levels linked to early post-transplant HvG declines.

Clones were sequenced by immunoSEQ multiplex PCR, and TCRdb holds only the in-frame ones, with some missing. This sample carries 20,000 or so clones, just over 75% of them seen once, and the ten largest clones take around 3%. Researchers processed graft tissue to release intraepithelial and lamina propria lymphocytes. A word on this clone: Antigen: not known.

The sequencing here drew on ileum tissue, taken 12 days after intestinal transplant. This sequence was found in a human patient who received an intestinal transplant, so some T cells may come from the graft donor.

In DNA form, the CDR3 reads TGCGCCAGCAGTGATAACTTGCCAGATACGCAGTATTTT. Translation gives CASSDNLPDTQYF. This sequence joins TRBV10-2 and TRBJ2-3; no definite D call. Trimming took 3 bases from V and 4 from J, leaving 8 bases between them. Germline V gene lookup returns CDR1 WSHSY and CDR2 SAAADI. The CDR3 has 13 residues.